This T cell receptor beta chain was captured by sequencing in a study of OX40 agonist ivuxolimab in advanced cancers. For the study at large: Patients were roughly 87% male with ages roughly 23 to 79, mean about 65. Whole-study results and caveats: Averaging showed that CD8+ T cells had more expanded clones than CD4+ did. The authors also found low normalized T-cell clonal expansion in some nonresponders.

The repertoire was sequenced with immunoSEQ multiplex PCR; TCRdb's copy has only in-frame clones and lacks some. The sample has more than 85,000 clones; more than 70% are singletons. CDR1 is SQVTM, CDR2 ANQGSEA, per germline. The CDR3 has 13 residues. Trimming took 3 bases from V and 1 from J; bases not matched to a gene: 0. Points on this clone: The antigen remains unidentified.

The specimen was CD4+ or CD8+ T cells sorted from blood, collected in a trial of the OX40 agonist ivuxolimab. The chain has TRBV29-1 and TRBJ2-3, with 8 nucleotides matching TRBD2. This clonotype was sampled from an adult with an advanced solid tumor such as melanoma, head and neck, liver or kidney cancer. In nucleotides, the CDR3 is TGCAGCGTTGAGCGGGAGGGCACAGATACGCAGTATTTT. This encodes CSVEREGTDTQYF.